These 10 T cell receptor beta chains originate from one sample sequenced in a study of tumor and adjacent non-tumor tissue in lung cancer. No cell sorting was done before RNA was extracted from the tissue. Distant lung tissue was collected more than 3 cm away from the tumor edge. A modified ARM-PCR protocol with three rounds of nested PCR amplified TCRbeta. TCRdb reprocessed the multiplex PCR reads with MiXCR, giving one entry per CDR3 protein. The sample has nearly 50,000 distinct CDR3 sequences, roughly two thirds seen once. The sequenced sample consisted of distant non-tumor lung tissue. The receptors shown here come from a woman in her seventies with non-small cell lung cancer.

J is TRBJ2-7 and V is TRBV5-5; D remains ambiguous. The V gene lost 9 bases and the J gene lost 3 bases, with 13 bases spanning the gap. The germline CDR1 and CDR2 sequences are SGHKS and YYEKEE (reference sequence). The CDR3 is 12 residues long. The CDR3 DNA reads TGTGCCAACAACTCGGGCCTCTACGAGCAGTACTTC. It is translated as CANNSGLYEQYF.

The chain uses TRBV20-1 and TRBJ1-5, with D possibly TRBD1 on 6 matching bases. The CDR3 is 12 residues long. Between the trimmed V and J ends, which lost 5 bases and 6 bases, there was a span of 11 bases. Germline V gene sequence: CDR1 DFQATT, CDR2 SNEGSKA (reference sequence). The CDR3 DNA sequence: TGCAGTGCTGGCCGCAGGGGTCAGCCCCAGCATTTT. Its translation is CSAGRRGQPQHF.

In the case of this clonotype: A read error may be the cause here, since a much bigger clone is one base away. CDR3 region: CVSSLNGVRTEALF. CDR3 DNA: TGTGTCAGCAGTTTAAACGGAGTCCGCACTGAAGCTCTCTTT. The chain uses TRBV28 and TRBJ1-1; D gene uncertain. The length of the CDR3 is 14 residues. Germline CDR1 reads MDHEN; CDR2 reads SYDVKM.

Here the CDR3 reads CASSQVLMVRTSARDGIQYF. CDR3 DNA: TGCGCCAGCAGCCAAGTTCTGATGGTCCGGACTAGCGCGAGAGACGGCATTCAGTACTTC. The chain recombines TRBV4-1 with TRBJ2-4, with TRBD2 matching over 9 bases. Per germline, CDR1 MGHRA and CDR2 YSYEKL. This CDR3 comprises 20 residues. The V gene end was trimmed by 1 base and the J gene end by 9 bases; junction bases not matched to a gene: 22.

V usage is TRBV11-1 and J usage is TRBJ2-2; perhaps TRBD2 as D (6 bases). CDR3 length: 17 residues. Germline CDR1 is SGHAT and CDR2 is FQDESV (reference sequence). V was cut by 0 bases and J by 7 bases, with 18 bases left in between. CDR3 residues: CASSLALGGSHIGELFF. CDR3 nucleotides: TGTGCCAGCAGCTTAGCGCTCGGGGGTTCACACATCGGGGAGCTGTTTTTT.

Details on this clonotype: A junction boundary mismatches the germline segment, possibly from a read error. V gene TRBV5-1 combines with J gene TRBJ2-1; D may be TRBD2 (6 bases). Germline loops: CDR1 SGHRS, CDR2 YFSETQ. CDR3 size: 14 residues. CDR3 loop: CTSSPDGSNNEQFF. As DNA, the CDR3 is TGCACCAGCAGTCCGGACGGGAGTAACAATGAGCAGTTCTTC.

A few counts support this clonotype. One end of the junction does not line up with germline, which may come from a read error. The CDR3: CASGRAEIQYF. CDR3 DNA: TGTGCCAGTGGGAGGGCCGAGATCCAGTACTTC. The chain combines TRBV6-5 with TRBJ2-5; TRBD2 matches at 7 bases. The CDR3 is made up of 11 amino acids. Germline V gene sequence: CDR1 MNHEY, CDR2 SVGAGI.

This clonotype was seen at least ten times. This sequence joins TRBV5-1 and TRBJ1-1, with unresolved D. V gave up 1 base and J gave up 4 bases, with 11 bases separating them. The CDR3 has 14 residues. From germline, CDR1 is SGHRS and CDR2 YFSETQ. CDR3 sequence (DNA): TGCGCCAGCAGCTTGACCATTGCGAGCACTGAAGCTTTCTTT. Translating gives CASSLTIASTEAFF.

As regards this clonotype: A read error may be the cause here, since a much bigger clone is one base away. This chain uses TRBV7-9 with TRBJ2-7; D gene unclear. The CDR3 covers 15 residues. The germline V gene encodes CDR1 SEHNR and CDR2 FQNEAQ (reference sequence). CDR3 coding DNA: TGTGACAGCAGCCCCCACTCCGCACTTACCTACGAGCAGTACTTC. Protein sequence: CDSSPHSALTYEQYF.

In the case of this clonotype: One end of the junction does not line up with germline, which may come from a read error. The chain joins TRBV5-5 to TRBJ2-5; 9 bases are a match to TRBD2. The length of the CDR3 is 17 residues. From germline, CDR1 is SGHKS and CDR2 YYEKEE (reference sequence). The CDR3 region has the DNA TGTGTCAGCAGCTTGTACGGCGGGAGGGCATCAGGAGAGACCCAATACTTC. Protein product: CVSSLYGGRASGETQYF.